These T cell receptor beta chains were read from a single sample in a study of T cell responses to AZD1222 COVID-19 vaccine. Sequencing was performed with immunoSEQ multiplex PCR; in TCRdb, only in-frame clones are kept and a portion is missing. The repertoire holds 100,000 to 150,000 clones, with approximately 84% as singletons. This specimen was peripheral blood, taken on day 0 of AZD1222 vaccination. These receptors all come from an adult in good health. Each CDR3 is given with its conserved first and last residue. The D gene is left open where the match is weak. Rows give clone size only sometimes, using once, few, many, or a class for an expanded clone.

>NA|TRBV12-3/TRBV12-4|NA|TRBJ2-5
CASSSNAVETQYF
TGTGCCAGCAGTTCAAATGCCGTTGAGACCCAGTACTTC
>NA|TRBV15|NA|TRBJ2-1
CATSKHASMSNEQFF
TGTGCCACCAGCAAGCACGCGTCTATGAGCAATGAGCAGTTCTTC
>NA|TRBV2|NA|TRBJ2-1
CASKYYNEQFF
TGTGCCAGCAAATACTACAATGAGCAGTTCTTC
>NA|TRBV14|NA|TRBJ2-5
CASSQTTQTQYF
TGTGCCAGCAGCCAAACCACACAGACCCAGTACTTC
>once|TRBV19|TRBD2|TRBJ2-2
CASIESGGRINTGELFF
TGTGCCAGTATCGAGAGCGGGGGCCGTATTAACACCGGGGAGCTGTTTTTT
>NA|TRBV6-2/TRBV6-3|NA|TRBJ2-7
CASSNGGGLGYEQYF
TGTGCCAGCAGCAACGGAGGGGGGCTCGGCTACGAGCAGTACTTC
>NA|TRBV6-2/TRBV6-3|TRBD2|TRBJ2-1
CASSSLAGNYNEQFF
TGTGCCAGCAGTTCACTAGCGGGAAACTACAATGAGCAGTTCTTC
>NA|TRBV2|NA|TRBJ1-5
CASSEGNSENQPQHF
TGTGCCAGCAGTGAGGGAAATTCAGAGAATCAGCCCCAGCATTTT
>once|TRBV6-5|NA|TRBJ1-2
CASSYYQEGGYYGYTF
TGTGCCAGCAGTTACTATCAGGAGGGTGGCTACTATGGCTACACCTTC
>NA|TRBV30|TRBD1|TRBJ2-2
CAWITGQGGPGELFF
TGTGCCTGGATAACGGGACAGGGGGGACCCGGGGAGCTGTTTTTT
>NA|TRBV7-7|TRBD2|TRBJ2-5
CASSVTGTSEETQYF
TGTGCTAGCAGCGTCACCGGGACTAGCGAAGAGACCCAGTACTTC
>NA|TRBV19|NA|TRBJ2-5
CASSMRASNRETQYF
TGTGCCAGTAGTATGAGGGCCTCTAATCGGGAGACCCAGTACTTC
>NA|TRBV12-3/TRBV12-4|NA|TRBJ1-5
CASSFGDTQPQHF
TGTGCCAGCAGTTTCGGTGATACCCAGCCCCAGCATTTT
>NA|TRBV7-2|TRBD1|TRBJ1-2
CASSSTGTGPYGYTF
TGTGCCAGCAGCTCTACCGGGACAGGGCCGTATGGCTACACCTTC
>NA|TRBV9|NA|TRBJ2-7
CASSVVAEAYEQYF
TGTGCCAGCAGCGTAGTTGCAGAAGCCTACGAGCAGTACTTC
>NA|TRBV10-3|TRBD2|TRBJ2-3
CAIRGGSGGILRGDTQYF
TGTGCCATCAGGGGAGGGAGCGGGGGGATCCTACGGGGAGATACGCAGTATTTT
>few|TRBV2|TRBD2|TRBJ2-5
CASKLAGAQETQYF
TGTGCCAGCAAACTAGCGGGAGCCCAAGAGACCCAGTACTTC
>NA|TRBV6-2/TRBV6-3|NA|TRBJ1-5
CASSFSSVGLPRKGLNQPQHF
TGTGCCAGCAGTTTCTCAAGTGTGGGGCTCCCGCGTAAAGGGTTAAATCAGCCCCAGCATTTT
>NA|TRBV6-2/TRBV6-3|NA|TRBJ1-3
CASSYGPAEGTIYF
TGTGCCAGCAGTTACGGTCCAGCGGAGGGCACCATATATTTT
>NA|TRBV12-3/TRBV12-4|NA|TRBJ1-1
CASRTGSTEAFF
TGTGCCAGCAGGACGGGGAGCACTGAAGCTTTCTTT
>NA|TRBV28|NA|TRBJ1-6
CASSPPNNSPLHF
TGTGCCAGCAGTCCACCGAATAATTCACCCCTCCACTTT
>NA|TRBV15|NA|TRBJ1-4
CATSRGRVAEKLFF
TGTGCCACCAGCAGAGGTCGGGTCGCTGAAAAACTGTTTTTT
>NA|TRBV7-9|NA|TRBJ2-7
CASSLTGREQYF
TGTGCCAGCAGCCTTACAGGGCGAGAGCAGTACTTC
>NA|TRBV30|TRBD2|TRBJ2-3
CAWASGTSGTGTQYF
TGTGCCTGGGCTAGTGGGACTAGCGGGACGGGTACGCAGTATTTT
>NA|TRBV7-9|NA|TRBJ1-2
CASSPSGTSGGYTF
TGTGCCAGCAGCCCGTCGGGTACCTCCGGCGGCTACACCTTC
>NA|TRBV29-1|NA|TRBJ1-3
CSVSGLSGNTIYF
TGCAGCGTATCAGGCCTCTCTGGAAACACCATATATTTT
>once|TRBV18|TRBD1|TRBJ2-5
CASSPDRGHETQYF
TGTGCCAGCTCTCCCGACAGGGGGCATGAGACCCAGTACTTC
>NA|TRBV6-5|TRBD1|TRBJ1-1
CASRRTGNTEAFF
TGTGCCAGCAGAAGGACAGGGAACACTGAAGCTTTCTTT
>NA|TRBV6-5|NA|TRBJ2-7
CASSYGRGSYEQYF
TGTGCCAGCAGTTACGGCAGGGGATCCTACGAGCAGTACTTC
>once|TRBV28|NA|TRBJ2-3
CASNNWGTQYF
TGTGCCAGCAACAATTGGGGTACGCAGTATTTT
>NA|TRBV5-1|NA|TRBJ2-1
CASSLAYEQFF
TGCGCCAGCAGCTTGGCCTATGAGCAGTTCTTC
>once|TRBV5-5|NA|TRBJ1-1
CASSSDVNTEAFF
TGTGCCAGCAGCTCGGACGTAAACACTGAAGCTTTCTTT
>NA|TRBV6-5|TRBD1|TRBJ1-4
CASSRQGAREKLFF
TGTGCCAGCAGTAGACAGGGGGCGCGTGAAAAACTGTTTTTT
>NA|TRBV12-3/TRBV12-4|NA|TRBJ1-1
CASSLGGGTEAFF
TGTGCCAGCAGTTTGGGAGGAGGTACTGAAGCTTTCTTT
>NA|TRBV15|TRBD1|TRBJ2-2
CATSRTGGANTGELFF
TGTGCCACCAGCAGGACAGGGGGCGCTAACACCGGGGAGCTGTTTTTT
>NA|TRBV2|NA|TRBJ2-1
CASSEVRLAGYNEQFF
TGTGCCAGCAGTGAAGTGCGACTGGCCGGATACAATGAGCAGTTCTTC
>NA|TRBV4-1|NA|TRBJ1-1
CASSQLTVNTEAFF
TGCGCCAGCAGCCAACTGACAGTGAACACTGAAGCTTTCTTT
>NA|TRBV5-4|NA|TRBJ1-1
CASSQAGRNTEAFF
TGTGCCAGCAGCCAGGCCGGACGGAACACTGAAGCTTTCTTT
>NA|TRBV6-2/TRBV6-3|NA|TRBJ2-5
CASSRLETETQYF
TGTGCCAGCAGTCGACTAGAGACAGAGACCCAGTACTTC
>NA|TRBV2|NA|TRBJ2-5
CASRFGVGTQYF
TGTGCCAGCAGGTTTGGGGTGGGGACCCAGTACTTC
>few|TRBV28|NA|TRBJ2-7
CASRLSGYSYEQYF
TGTGCCAGCAGACTAAGCGGCTACTCCTACGAGCAGTACTTC
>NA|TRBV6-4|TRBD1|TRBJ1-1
CASEGQTEAFF
TGTGCCAGTGAGGGACAGACTGAAGCTTTCTTT
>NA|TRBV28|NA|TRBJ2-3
CASSGDSTDTQYF
TGTGCCAGCAGTGGGGACAGCACAGATACGCAGTATTTT
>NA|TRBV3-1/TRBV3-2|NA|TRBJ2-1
CASSQTSFYNEQFF
TGTGCCAGCAGCCAGACTAGTTTCTACAATGAGCAGTTCTTC
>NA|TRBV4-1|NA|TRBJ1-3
CASSQGTGNTIYF
TGCGCCAGCAGCCAAGGCACTGGAAACACCATATATTTT
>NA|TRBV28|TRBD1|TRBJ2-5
CASSPTTGERETQYF
TGTGCCAGCAGCCCCACCACAGGGGAGAGAGAGACCCAGTACTTC
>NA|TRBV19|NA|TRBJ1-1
CASSIDAPSRVGNTEAFF
TGTGCCAGTAGTATAGATGCCCCGTCGAGGGTCGGGAACACTGAAGCTTTCTTT
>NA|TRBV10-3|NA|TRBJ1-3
CAISEDRSSGNTIYF
TGTGCCATCAGTGAGGACCGAAGCTCTGGAAACACCATATATTTT
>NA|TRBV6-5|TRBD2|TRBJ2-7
CASMSDRGDYEQYF
TGTGCCAGCATGTCCGATCGGGGGGACTACGAGCAGTACTTC
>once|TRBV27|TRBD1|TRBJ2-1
CASPRPGRGLYNEQFF
TGTGCCAGCCCACGGCCGGGCAGGGGGCTCTACAATGAGCAGTTCTTC
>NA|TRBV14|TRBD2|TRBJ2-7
CASIGTNGYEQYF
TGTGCCAGCATTGGGACTAATGGTTACGAGCAGTACTTC
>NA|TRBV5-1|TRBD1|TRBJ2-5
CASSLQGQETQYF
TGCGCCAGCAGCTTACAGGGGCAAGAGACCCAGTACTTC
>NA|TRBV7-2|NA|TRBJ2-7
CASSLGRMYEQYF
TGTGCCAGCAGCCTAGGACGGATGTACGAGCAGTACTTC
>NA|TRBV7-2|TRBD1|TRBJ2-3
CASSLGQGLGTDTQYF
TGTGCCAGCAGCTTAGGACAGGGGTTGGGCACAGATACGCAGTATTTT
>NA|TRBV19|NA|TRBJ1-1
CASSIGGAGTEAFF
TGTGCCAGTAGTATAGGGGGGGCTGGCACTGAAGCTTTCTTT
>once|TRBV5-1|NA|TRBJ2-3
CASSLDGGRSTDTQYF
TGCGCCAGCAGCTTGGATGGCGGGCGCAGCACAGATACGCAGTATTTT